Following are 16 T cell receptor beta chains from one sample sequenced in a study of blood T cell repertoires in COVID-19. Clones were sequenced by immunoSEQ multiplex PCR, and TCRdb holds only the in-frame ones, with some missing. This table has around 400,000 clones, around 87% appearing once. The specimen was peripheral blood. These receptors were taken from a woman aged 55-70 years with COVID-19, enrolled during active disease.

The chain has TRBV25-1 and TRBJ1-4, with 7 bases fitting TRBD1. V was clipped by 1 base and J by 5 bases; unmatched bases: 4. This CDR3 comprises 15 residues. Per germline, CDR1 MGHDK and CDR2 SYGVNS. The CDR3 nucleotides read TGTGCCAGCAGTGAATTGGGGACAGTGAATGAAAAACTGTTTTTT. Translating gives CASSELGTVNEKLFF.

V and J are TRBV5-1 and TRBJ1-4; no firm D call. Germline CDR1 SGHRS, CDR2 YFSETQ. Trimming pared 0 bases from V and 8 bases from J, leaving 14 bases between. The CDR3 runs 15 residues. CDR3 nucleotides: TGCGCCAGCAGCTTGGGGGCTATTCTGGAAGAAAAACTGTTTTTT. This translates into CASSLGAILEEKLFF.

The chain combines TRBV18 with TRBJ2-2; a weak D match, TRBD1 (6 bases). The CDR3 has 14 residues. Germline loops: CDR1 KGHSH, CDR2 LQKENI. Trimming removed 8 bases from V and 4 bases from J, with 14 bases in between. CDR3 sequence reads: CASGGQFGTGELFF. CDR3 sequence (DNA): TGTGCCAGCGGTGGACAGTTTGGCACCGGGGAGCTGTTTTTT.

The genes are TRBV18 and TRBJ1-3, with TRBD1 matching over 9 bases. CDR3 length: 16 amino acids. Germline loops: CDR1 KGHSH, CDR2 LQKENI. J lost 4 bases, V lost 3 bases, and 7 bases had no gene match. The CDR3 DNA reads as TGTGCCAGCTCACCGGGACAGGGAATTTCCGGAAACACCATATATTTT. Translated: CASSPGQGISGNTIYF.

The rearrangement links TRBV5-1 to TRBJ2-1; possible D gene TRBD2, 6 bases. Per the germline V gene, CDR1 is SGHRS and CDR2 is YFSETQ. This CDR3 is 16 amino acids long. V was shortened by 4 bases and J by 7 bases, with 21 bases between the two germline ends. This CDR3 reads CASSLTPGLRRNEQFF. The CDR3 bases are TGCGCCAGCAGCCTGACGCCGGGACTGCGAAGGAATGAGCAGTTCTTC. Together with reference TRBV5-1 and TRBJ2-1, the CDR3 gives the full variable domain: KAGVTQTPRYLIKTRGQQVTLSCSPISGHRSVSWYQQTPGQGLQFLFEYFSETQRNKGNFPGRFSGRQFSNSRSEMNVSTLELGDSALYLCASSLTPGLRRNEQFFGPGTRLTVL.

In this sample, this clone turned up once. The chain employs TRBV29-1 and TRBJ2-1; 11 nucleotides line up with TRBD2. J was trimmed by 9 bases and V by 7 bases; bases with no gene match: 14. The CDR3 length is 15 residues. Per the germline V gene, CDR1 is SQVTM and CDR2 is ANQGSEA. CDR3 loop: CSGMVAGGFTGEQFF. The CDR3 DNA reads TGCAGCGGAATGGTAGCGGGGGGGTTTACGGGTGAGCAGTTCTTC.

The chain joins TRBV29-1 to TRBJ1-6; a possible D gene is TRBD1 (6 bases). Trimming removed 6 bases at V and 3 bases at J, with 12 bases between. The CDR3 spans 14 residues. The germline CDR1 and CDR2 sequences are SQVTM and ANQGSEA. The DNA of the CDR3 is TGCAGCGTAACCACAGGGCTCTATAATTCACCCCTCCACTTT. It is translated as CSVTTGLYNSPLHF.

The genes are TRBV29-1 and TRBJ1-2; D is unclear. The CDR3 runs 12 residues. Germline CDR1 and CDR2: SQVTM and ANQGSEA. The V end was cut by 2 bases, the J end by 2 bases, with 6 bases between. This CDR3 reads CSVEPVNYGYTF. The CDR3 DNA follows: TGCAGCGTTGAACCCGTGAACTATGGCTACACCTTC. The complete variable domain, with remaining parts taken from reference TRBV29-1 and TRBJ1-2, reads SAVISQKPSRDICQRGTSLTIQCQVDSQVTMMFWYRQQPGQSLTLIATANQGSEATYESGFVIDKFPISRPNLTFSTLTVSNMSPEDSSIYLCSVEPVNYGYTFGSGTRLTVV.

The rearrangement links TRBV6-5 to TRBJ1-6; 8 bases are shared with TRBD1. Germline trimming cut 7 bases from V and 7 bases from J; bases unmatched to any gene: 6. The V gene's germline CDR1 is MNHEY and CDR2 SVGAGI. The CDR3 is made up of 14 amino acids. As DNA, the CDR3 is TGTGCCAGCACTATGACAGGGGTGAATTCACCCCTCCACTTT. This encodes CASTMTGVNSPLHF.

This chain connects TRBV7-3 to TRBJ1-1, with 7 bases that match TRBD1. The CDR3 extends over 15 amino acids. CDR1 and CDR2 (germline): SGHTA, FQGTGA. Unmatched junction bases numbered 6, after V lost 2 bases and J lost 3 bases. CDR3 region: CASSLSGDRDTEAFF. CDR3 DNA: TGTGCCAGCAGCTTATCGGGTGACAGGGACACTGAAGCTTTCTTT.

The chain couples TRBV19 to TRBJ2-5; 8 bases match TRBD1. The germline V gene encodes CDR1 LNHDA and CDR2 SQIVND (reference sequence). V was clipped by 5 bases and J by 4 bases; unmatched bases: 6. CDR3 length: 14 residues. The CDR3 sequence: CASSAGQGIETQYF. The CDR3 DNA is TGTGCCAGTAGTGCCGGACAGGGAATAGAGACCCAGTACTTC. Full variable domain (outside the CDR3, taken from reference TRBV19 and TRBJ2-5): DGGITQSPKYLFRKEGQNVTLSCEQNLNHDAMYWYRQDPGQGLRLIYYSQIVNDFQKGDIAEGYSVSREKKESFPLTVTSAQKNPTAFYLCASSAGQGIETQYFGPGTRLLVL.

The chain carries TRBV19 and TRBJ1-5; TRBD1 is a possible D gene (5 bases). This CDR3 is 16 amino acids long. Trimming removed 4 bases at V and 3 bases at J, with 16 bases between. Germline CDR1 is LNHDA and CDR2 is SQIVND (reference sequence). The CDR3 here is CASSNEKWGYNQPQHF. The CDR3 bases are TGTGCCAGTAGTAACGAAAAATGGGGCTACAATCAGCCCCAGCATTTT.

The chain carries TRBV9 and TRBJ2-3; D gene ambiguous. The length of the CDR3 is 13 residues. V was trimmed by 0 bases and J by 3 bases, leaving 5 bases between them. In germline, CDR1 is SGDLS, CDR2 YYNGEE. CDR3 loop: CASSVGATDTQYF. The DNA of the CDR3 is TGTGCCAGCAGCGTAGGGGCAACAGATACGCAGTATTTT.

CDR3 sequence: CASSGQANTEAFF. DNA of the CDR3: TGTGCCAGCAGTGGACAGGCGAACACTGAAGCTTTCTTT. This chain connects TRBV2 to TRBJ1-1; tentative D call: TRBD1 (6 bases). This CDR3 contains 13 residues. Trimming removed 4 bases from V and 1 base from J, with 7 bases in between. From germline, CDR1 is SNHLY and CDR2 FYNNEI. Full variable domain (remainder filled in from reference TRBV2 and TRBJ1-1): EPEVTQTPSHQVTQMGQEVILRCVPISNHLYFYWYRQILGQKVEFLVSFYNNEISEKSEIFDDQFSVERPDGSNFTLKIRSTKLEDSAMYFCASSGQANTEAFFGQGTRLTVV.

The CDR3 sequence is CASRNQWSQPQHF. The CDR3 nucleotides are TGTGCCAGTAGAAACCAGTGGAGTCAGCCCCAGCATTTT. The chain employs TRBV19 and TRBJ1-5; the D is unclear. CDR1 is LNHDA, CDR2 SQIVND, per germline (reference sequence). V was clipped by 6 bases and J by 6 bases, with 12 bases between them. The CDR3 covers 13 residues.

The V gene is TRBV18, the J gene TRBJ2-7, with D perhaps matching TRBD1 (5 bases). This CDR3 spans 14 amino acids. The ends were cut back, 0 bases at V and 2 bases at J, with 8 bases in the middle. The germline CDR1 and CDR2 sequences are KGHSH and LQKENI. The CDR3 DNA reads TGTGCCAGCTCACCACCGGGGCAGGCCTACGAGCAGTACTTC. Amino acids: CASSPPGQAYEQYF.